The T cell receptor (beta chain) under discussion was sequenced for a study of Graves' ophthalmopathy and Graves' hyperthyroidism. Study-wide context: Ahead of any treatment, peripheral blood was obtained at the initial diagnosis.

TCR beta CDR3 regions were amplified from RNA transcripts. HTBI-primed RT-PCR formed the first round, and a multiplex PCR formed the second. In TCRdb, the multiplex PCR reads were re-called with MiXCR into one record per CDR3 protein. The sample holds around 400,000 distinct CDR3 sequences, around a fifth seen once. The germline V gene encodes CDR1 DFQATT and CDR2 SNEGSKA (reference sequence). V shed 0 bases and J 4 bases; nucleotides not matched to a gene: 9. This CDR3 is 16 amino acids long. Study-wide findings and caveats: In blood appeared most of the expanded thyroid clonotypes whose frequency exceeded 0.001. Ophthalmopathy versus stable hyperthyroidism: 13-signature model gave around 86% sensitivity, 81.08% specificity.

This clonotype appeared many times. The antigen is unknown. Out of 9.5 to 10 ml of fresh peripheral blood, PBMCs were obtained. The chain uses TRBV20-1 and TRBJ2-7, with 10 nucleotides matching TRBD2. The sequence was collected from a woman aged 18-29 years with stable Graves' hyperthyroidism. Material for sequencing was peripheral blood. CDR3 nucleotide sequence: TGCAGTGCTAGAGATCTCCCTAGCGGGAGTTCTTACGAGCAGTACTTC. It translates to CSARDLPSGSSYEQYF.